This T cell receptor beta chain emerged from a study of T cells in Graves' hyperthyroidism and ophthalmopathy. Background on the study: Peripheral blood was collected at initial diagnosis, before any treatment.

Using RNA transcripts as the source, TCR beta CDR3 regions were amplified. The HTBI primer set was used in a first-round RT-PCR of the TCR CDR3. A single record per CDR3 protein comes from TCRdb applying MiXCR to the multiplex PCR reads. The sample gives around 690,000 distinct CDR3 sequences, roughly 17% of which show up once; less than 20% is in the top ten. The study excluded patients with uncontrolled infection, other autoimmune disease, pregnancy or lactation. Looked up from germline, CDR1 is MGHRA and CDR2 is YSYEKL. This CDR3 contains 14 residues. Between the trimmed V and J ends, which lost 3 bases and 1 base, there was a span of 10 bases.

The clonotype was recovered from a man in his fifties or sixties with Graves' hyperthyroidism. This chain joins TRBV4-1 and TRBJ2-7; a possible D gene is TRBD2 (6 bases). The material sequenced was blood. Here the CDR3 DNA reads TGCGCCAGCAGCCATGGGACTGATTCCTACGAGCAGTACTTC. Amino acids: CASSHGTDSYEQYF.